The rows below give T cell receptor beta chains drawn from one sample of a study of identical twins. TCRdb recomputed calls from the 5' RACE reads with MiXCR, one row per CDR3 protein. The sample lists more than 200,000 distinct CDR3 sequences, around an eighth occurring once. The material sequenced was memory (CD45RO+) T cells sorted from blood. These receptors originate from a woman aged 18-30 years in good health. CDR3s include the opening cysteine and the closing phenylalanine or tryptophan. Fields, in order: V gene, clone size, J gene, D gene, CDR3 DNA, CDR3 protein. The D gene is left open where the match is weak. Expanded clones are given a class, and other clones once, few, many or no size at all.

v_call: TRBV7-2
clone_size: many
j_call: TRBJ1-6
d_call: -
cdr3_nt: TGTGCCAGCAGCTCCTCTTATTCACCCCTCCACTTT
cdr3_aa: CASSSSYSPLHF

v_call: TRBV12-3/TRBV12-4
clone_size: -
j_call: TRBJ2-1
d_call: TRBD2
cdr3_nt: TGTGCCAGCAGGAGCGGGAGGGCCTCAAGTGAGCAGTTCTTC
cdr3_aa: CASRSGRASSEQFF

v_call: TRBV20-1
clone_size: -
j_call: TRBJ2-5
d_call: -
cdr3_nt: TGCAGTGGACAACAAGAGACCCAGTACTTC
cdr3_aa: CSGQQETQYF

v_call: TRBV20-1
clone_size: few
j_call: TRBJ2-7
d_call: -
cdr3_nt: TGCAGTGCTAGAGATCGACAGCGTGGCAACTACGAGCAGTACTTC
cdr3_aa: CSARDRQRGNYEQYF

v_call: TRBV9
clone_size: few
j_call: TRBJ2-5
d_call: -
cdr3_nt: TGTGCCAGCAGCGTAGGTGGGGCCTCGTACCAAGAGACCCAGTACTTC
cdr3_aa: CASSVGGASYQETQYF

v_call: TRBV20-1
clone_size: -
j_call: TRBJ1-1
d_call: -
cdr3_nt: TGCAGTGCTAGTCGACACGATGAAGCTTTCTTT
cdr3_aa: CSASRHDEAFF

v_call: TRBV4-2
clone_size: few
j_call: TRBJ1-4
d_call: TRBD1
cdr3_nt: TGTGCCAGCAGCCAAGATTACAGGGGGGGCGAAAAACTGTTTTTT
cdr3_aa: CASSQDYRGGEKLFF

v_call: TRBV12-3/TRBV12-4
clone_size: many
j_call: TRBJ2-3
d_call: TRBD2
cdr3_nt: TGTGCCAGCAGTTCGACAGCGGGAGAGACAGATACGCAGTATTTT
cdr3_aa: CASSSTAGETDTQYF

v_call: TRBV20-1
clone_size: few
j_call: TRBJ2-1
d_call: -
cdr3_nt: TGCAGTGCTACAGCCCACAATGAGCAGTTCTTC
cdr3_aa: CSATAHNEQFF

v_call: TRBV20-1
clone_size: -
j_call: TRBJ1-5
d_call: -
cdr3_nt: TGCAGTGCCCGGACAGTAGCTAATCAGCCCCAGCATTTT
cdr3_aa: CSARTVANQPQHF

v_call: TRBV3-1
clone_size: -
j_call: TRBJ2-7
d_call: TRBD2
cdr3_nt: TGTGCCAGCAGCCGCCGAACTAGCGGGGGTCCCTACGAGCAGTACTTC
cdr3_aa: CASSRRTSGGPYEQYF

v_call: TRBV2
clone_size: -
j_call: TRBJ2-7
d_call: -
cdr3_nt: TGTGCCAGCACGAGGCAGGCACCCAACGAGCAGTACTTC
cdr3_aa: CASTRQAPNEQYF

v_call: TRBV4-3
clone_size: -
j_call: TRBJ2-7
d_call: -
cdr3_nt: TGCGCCAGCAGCCAAGTTCAAAGCGCCCGAATAGGGGAGCAGTACTTC
cdr3_aa: CASSQVQSARIGEQYF

v_call: TRBV12-3/TRBV12-4
clone_size: many
j_call: TRBJ2-5
d_call: -
cdr3_nt: TGTGCCAGCAGTTTTGGTTGGAGAGAGACCCAGTACTTC
cdr3_aa: CASSFGWRETQYF

v_call: TRBV18
clone_size: many
j_call: TRBJ1-5
d_call: -
cdr3_nt: TGTGCCAGCTCAAGACACGTCAATCAGCCCCAGCATTTT
cdr3_aa: CASSRHVNQPQHF

v_call: TRBV4-3
clone_size: -
j_call: TRBJ2-7
d_call: TRBD2
cdr3_nt: TGCGCCAGCAGCCAAGATCGGGGGACTAGGGCGGGGCGCGAGCAGTACTTC
cdr3_aa: CASSQDRGTRAGREQYF

v_call: TRBV7-2
clone_size: -
j_call: TRBJ2-7
d_call: TRBD1
cdr3_nt: TGTGCCAGCAGCCGAGTCCCGGGACAGTCAGGCGAGCAGTACTTC
cdr3_aa: CASSRVPGQSGEQYF

v_call: TRBV14
clone_size: few
j_call: TRBJ1-1
d_call: TRBD1
cdr3_nt: TGTGCCAGCAGTCACATTTCCGGGACAGGGGCCACTGAAGCTTTCTTT
cdr3_aa: CASSHISGTGATEAFF

v_call: TRBV12-3/TRBV12-4
clone_size: many
j_call: TRBJ2-7
d_call: TRBD2
cdr3_nt: TGTGCCAGCAGTAGACCGGGAGGAATGGAGCAGTACTTC
cdr3_aa: CASSRPGGMEQYF

v_call: TRBV12-3/TRBV12-4
clone_size: many
j_call: TRBJ1-1
d_call: -
cdr3_nt: TGTGCCAGCAGTTTGGCGGGACGGAAAGAACCTGAAGCTTTCTTT
cdr3_aa: CASSLAGRKEPEAFF

v_call: TRBV20-1
clone_size: few
j_call: TRBJ2-7
d_call: TRBD1
cdr3_nt: TGCAGTGCTCCCTCCGGGACAGCCTACGAGCAGTACTTC
cdr3_aa: CSAPSGTAYEQYF

v_call: TRBV19
clone_size: many
j_call: TRBJ2-6
d_call: TRBD1
cdr3_nt: TGTGCCAGTAGTTTTGAGGGGGACAGGGGGCGGACCGGGGCCAACGTCCTGACTTTC
cdr3_aa: CASSFEGDRGRTGANVLTF